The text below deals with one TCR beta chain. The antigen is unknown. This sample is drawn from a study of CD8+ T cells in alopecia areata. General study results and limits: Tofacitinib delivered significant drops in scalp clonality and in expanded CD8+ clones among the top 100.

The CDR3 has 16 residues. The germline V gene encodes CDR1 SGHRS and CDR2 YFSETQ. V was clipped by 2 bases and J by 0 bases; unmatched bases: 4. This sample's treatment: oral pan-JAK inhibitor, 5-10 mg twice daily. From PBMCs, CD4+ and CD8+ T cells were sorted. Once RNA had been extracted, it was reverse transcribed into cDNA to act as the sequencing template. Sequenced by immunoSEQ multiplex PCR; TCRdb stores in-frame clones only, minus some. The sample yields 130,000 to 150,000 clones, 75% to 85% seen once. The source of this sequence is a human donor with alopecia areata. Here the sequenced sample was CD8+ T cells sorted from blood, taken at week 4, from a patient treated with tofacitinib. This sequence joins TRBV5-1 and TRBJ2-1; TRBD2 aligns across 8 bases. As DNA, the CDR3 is TGCGCCAGCAGCTTAGCGGGGGCCAGCTCCTACAATGAGCAGTTCTTC. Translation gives CASSLAGASSYNEQFF.